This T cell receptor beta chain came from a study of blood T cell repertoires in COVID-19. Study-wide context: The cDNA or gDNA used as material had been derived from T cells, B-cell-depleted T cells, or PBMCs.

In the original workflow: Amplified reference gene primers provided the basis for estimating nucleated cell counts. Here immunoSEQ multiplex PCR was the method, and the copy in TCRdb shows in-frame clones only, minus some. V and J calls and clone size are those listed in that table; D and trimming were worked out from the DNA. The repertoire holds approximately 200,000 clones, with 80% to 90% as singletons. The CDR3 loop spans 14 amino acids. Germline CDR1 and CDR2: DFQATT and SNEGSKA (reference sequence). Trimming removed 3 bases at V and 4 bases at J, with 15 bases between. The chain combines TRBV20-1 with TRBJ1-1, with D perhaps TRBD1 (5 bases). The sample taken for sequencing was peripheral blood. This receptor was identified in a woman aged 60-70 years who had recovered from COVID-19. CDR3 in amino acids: CSASPPGLFTEAFF. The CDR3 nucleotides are TGCAGTGCTAGTCCTCCGGGACTGTTCACTGAAGCTTTCTTT.